This TCR beta chain was found in a study of CD8 T cells in ankylosing spondylitis. Study-wide points: Several of the motif variants were reported before in synovial fluid and blood from reactive arthritis. Among TCR beta sequences, a motif of several highly homologous variants appeared characteristic of ankylosing spondylitis blood. Researchers reportedly found disease-linked clones significantly enriched in matched ankylosing spondylitis synovial fluid.

Per the germline V gene, CDR1 is SGHDT and CDR2 is YYEEEE. The CDR3 covers 17 residues. V was pared by 3 bases and J by 0 bases, with 8 bases of the junction left unmatched. TCRdb re-called the 5' RACE reads with MiXCR, one entry per CDR3 protein. The sample has roughly 670,000 distinct CDR3 sequences; 19% are singletons. A note on this clonotype: Its specificity is unknown.

The specimen sequenced was blood, either unsorted or a sorted T cell fraction (not recorded which). The sequence derives from a male donor with ankylosing spondylitis. V is TRBV5-6 and J is TRBJ2-2, with 7 bases that match TRBD2. CDR3 DNA: TGTGCCAGCAGCTGGCTGGTGGGAGGGTCGAACACCGGGGAGCTGTTTTTT. Translated: CASSWLVGGSNTGELFF.